This TCR beta chain was found in a study of low-dose radiotherapy and immunotherapy resistance in tumors (dated by TCRdb to 2021 to 2024). For the study in its entirety: Cohort 1 received 0.5 Gy per fraction every 2 weeks, with a prescribed total PTV dose of 6.5 Gy. Patients in Cohort 2 were given 1 Gy per fraction every two weeks, for a total of 13 Gy across 26 weeks. Cyclophosphamide 200 mg/m2 was administered intravenously every two weeks, one day before each radiation and immunotherapy administration. Patients took aspirin 300 mg orally once daily for four cycles, starting on cycle 1 day 1. Trial participants were not randomized into treatment groups. Eight patients were included in the translational analysis, namely three from the first dose cohort plus the first five from the second dose cohort. Nivolumab was administered intravenously as a 240 mg flat dose every two weeks, and ipilimumab was administered intravenously at 1 mg/kg every six weeks.

Interpreted using the paper, the time point label stands for: before trial treatment. The donors came from RACIN, which was a single-arm phase I dose-escalation trial that paired nivolumab and ipilimumab with aspirin, low-dose cyclophosphamide and low-dose radiotherapy. Eligible patients had advanced, TIL-negative solid tumors. In its sample, this clonotype was seen many times. Its antigen remains undetermined. No base quality information exists; no much larger clone differs at one position. To make first-strand cDNA, Superscript III was used along with a set of TRAV- and TRBV-specific primers so that both the TCRalpha and TCRbeta chains were covered. TCRs were amplified for 20 PCR cycles with Phusion, using a constant-region primer paired with the adapter attached to the V primers. The MessageAmp II aRNA Amplification Kit was used to amplify the isolated mRNA, with in vitro transcription run for 15 to 20 hours at 37 degrees C. mRNA for TCR sequencing was isolated with the Dynabeads mRNA DIRECT Purification Kit. Indexed Illumina adapters were added in a second roughly 25-cycle Phusion PCR, and the resulting products were purified with AMPure XP beads. Deep sequencing of the TCRalpha and TCRbeta libraries was carried out on an Illumina MiniSeq instrument. Concerning the study's data processing: Custom Perl scripts were used to pool TCR sequences that encoded the same protein, to remove out-of-frame sequences, and to calculate the abundance of each clonotype. The analysis excluded TCR sequences that were supported by just one read. Shannon entropy, Gini index, clonality, richness, and the frequency of TCRs shared between repertoires were included as repertoire metrics. TCRdb handled the public reads itself, with Q25 trimming in fastp and clone calling in MiXCR, and kept productive beta chains. Each record represents a unique CDR3 protein, reported with the most common genes and DNA among its rows. These V and J calls are TCRdb output, not the study's own analysis. The sample yields more than 85,000 distinct CDR3 sequences; more than 8% were counted once. Together, the top ten hold approximately 0.98% of the sample.

Sequencing used PBMCs, obtained before treatment. The TCR comes from a male donor with prostate cancer.

The base sequence is TGTGCCTGGCTCACCCCCGGGACTAGCGGGAGAATAGTTGAGCAGTTCTTC. It codes for CAWLTPGTSGRIVEQFF. The chain employs TRBV30 and TRBJ2-1; 14 central bases correspond to TRBD2. According to the germline V gene (reference sequence), CDR1 reads GTSNPN and CDR2 reads SVGIG. For this chain, trimming is 5 bases at the V end and 9 bases at the J end, and the number of junction bases without a gene match is 15. The CDR3 covers 17 residues, taking in both the cysteine and the phenylalanine. Only the CDR3 region is kept as DNA, spanning 51 bases read in frame from base 1.